These 11 T cell receptor beta chains originate from one sample sequenced in a study of graft-versus-host responses after intestinal transplantation. Libraries were prepared by immunoSEQ multiplex PCR; TCRdb keeps only in-frame clonotypes and omits some of them. The table records 18,000 or so clones, around 93% of them present only once. Sequenced material: PBMCs, taken 23 days after intestinal transplant. Receptors were obtained from a human patient who received an intestinal transplant, so some T cells may come from the graft donor.

This clone was counted a few times. The V and J genes are TRBV15 and TRBJ1-2; a weak D match, TRBD1 (6 bases). The CDR3 is made up of 19 amino acids. Trimming left V 6 bases short and J 2 bases short, with 28 bases between. The germline gives CDR1 LNHNV, CDR2 YYDKDF (reference sequence). The CDR3 here is CATRDPFRRGGAENYGYTF. The CDR3 coding sequence is TGTGCCACCAGAGACCCCTTTAGGAGGGGGGGGGCCGAAAACTATGGCTACACCTTC.

This chain links TRBV4-1 with TRBJ2-2; 8 nucleotides align to TRBD1. The J segment lost 7 bases and the V segment lost 1 base, leaving 2 bases of the junction unmatched. The germline V gene encodes CDR1 MGHRA and CDR2 YSYEKL. This CDR3 contains 14 residues. Here the CDR3 reads CASSQAGQVGELFF. CDR3 in DNA: TGCGCCAGCAGCCAAGCGGGACAGGTCGGGGAGCTGTTTTTT.

This rearrangement joins TRBV6-5 to TRBJ1-1, with TRBD1 matching 8 bases. The germline V gene encodes CDR1 MNHEY and CDR2 SVGAGI. The CDR3 runs 15 residues. Germline trimming cut 4 bases from V and 11 bases from J; bases unmatched to any gene: 15. CDR3 nucleotide sequence: TGTGCCAGCAGTTCACAGGGGGACAGCCATCAAAGGGCTTTCTTT. Its translation: CASSSQGDSHQRAFF.

This chain uses TRBV9 with TRBJ2-1; 8 bases agree with TRBD2. Looked up from germline, CDR1 is SGDLS and CDR2 is YYNGEE. The V segment lost 2 bases and the J segment 3 bases; nucleotides outside the gene matches: 1. The CDR3 extends over 14 amino acids. The CDR3 nucleotides are TGTGCCAGCAGCGTTAGCGGGGTCTACAATGAGCAGTTCTTC. This translates into CASSVSGVYNEQFF.

This clone was counted a single time. This CDR3 is CASSYIQVRPAGETQYF. The DNA of the CDR3 is TGCGCCAGCAGCTACATTCAGGTCAGACCGGCAGGAGAGACCCAGTACTTC. The chain links TRBV5-1 to TRBJ2-5, with D uncertain. Germline CDR1 is SGHRS and CDR2 is YFSETQ. Trimming shortened V by 3 bases and J by 4 bases, and 22 bases separated the two germline ends. The CDR3 length is 17 residues.

J is TRBJ1-2 and V is TRBV21-1. TRBV21-1 is marked as a pseudogene. The CDR3 has 14 amino acids. The CDR3 here is CASSKRLYGIGYTF. In DNA form, the CDR3 reads TGTGCCAGCAGCAAACGGCTCTATGGAATTGGCTACACCTTC.

The rearrangement links TRBV19 to TRBJ2-7, with D possibly matching TRBD1 (6 bases). The CDR3 is 17 amino acids. Looked up from germline, CDR1 is LNHDA and CDR2 is SQIVND (reference sequence). Trimming pared 6 bases from V and 2 bases from J, leaving 23 bases between. The CDR3 here is CASSRAGAGTRTYEQYF. DNA of the CDR3: TGTGCCAGTAGCCGCGCAGGGGCAGGAACACGGACCTACGAGCAGTACTTC.

The chain is built from TRBV10-2 and TRBJ1-2; D ambiguous. Trimming took 3 bases from V and 4 from J, leaving 12 bases between them. The CDR3 length is 14 residues. Germline CDR1 reads WSHSY; CDR2 reads SAAADI. The CDR3 spells CASSEGGWSYGYTF. DNA of the CDR3: TGCGCCAGCAGTGAAGGAGGGTGGAGCTATGGCTACACCTTC.

This clone was seen a few times. This sequence joins TRBV4-1 and TRBJ1-1; no firm D call. V shed 5 bases and J shed 2 bases, with 3 bases lying between them. CDR1 and CDR2 (germline): MGHRA, YSYEKL. This CDR3 region has 11 residues. DNA of the CDR3: TGCGCCAGCAGCTTTAACACTGAAGCTTTCTTT. Amino acid sequence: CASSFNTEAFF.

The chain couples TRBV2 to TRBJ1-5, with 7 bases matching TRBD1. The length of the CDR3 is 13 residues. V was clipped by 8 bases and J by 3 bases; unmatched bases: 4. Germline CDR1 and CDR2: SNHLY and FYNNEI. The CDR3 loop is CASGGQYNQPQHF. The CDR3 DNA reads TGTGCCAGCGGGGGACAGTACAATCAGCCCCAGCATTTT.

This sequence joins TRBV21-1 and TRBJ2-1; the D call TRBD2 from the table was never checked on the DNA. TRBV21-1 is flagged as a pseudogene. The length of the CDR3 is 9 residues. CDR3 loop: CATGGEQFF. The CDR3 DNA follows: TGTGCCACCGGGGGTGAGCAGTTCTTC.